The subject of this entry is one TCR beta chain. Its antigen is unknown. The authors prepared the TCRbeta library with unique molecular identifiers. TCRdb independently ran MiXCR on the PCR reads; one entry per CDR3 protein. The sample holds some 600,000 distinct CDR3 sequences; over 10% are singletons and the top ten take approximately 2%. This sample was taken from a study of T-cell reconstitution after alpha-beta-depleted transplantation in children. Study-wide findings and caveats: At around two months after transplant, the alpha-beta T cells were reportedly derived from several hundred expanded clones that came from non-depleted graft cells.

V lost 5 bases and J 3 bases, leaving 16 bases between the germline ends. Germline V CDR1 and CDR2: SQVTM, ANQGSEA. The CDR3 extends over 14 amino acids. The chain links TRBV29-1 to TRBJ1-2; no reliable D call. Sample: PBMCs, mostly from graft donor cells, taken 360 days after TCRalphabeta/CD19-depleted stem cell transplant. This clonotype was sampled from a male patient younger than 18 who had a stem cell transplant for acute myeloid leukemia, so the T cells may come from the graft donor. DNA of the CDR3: TGCAGCGTTCCCCGAGGGCAATCTTACTATGGCTACACCTTC. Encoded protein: CSVPRGQSYYGYTF. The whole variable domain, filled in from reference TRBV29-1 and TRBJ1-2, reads SAVISQKPSRDICQRGTSLTIQCQVDSQVTMMFWYRQQPGQSLTLIATANQGSEATYESGFVIDKFPISRPNLTFSTLTVSNMSPEDSSIYLCSVPRGQSYYGYTFGSGTRLTVV.